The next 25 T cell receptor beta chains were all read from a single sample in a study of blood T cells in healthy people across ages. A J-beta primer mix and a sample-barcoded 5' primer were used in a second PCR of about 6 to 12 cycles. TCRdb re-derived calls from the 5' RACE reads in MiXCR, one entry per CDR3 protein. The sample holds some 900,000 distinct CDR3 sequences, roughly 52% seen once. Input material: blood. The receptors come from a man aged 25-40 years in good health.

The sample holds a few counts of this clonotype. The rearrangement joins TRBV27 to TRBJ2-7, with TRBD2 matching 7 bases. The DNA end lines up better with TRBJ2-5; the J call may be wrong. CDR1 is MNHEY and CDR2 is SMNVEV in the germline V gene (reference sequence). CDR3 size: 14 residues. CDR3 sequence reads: CASGPSGERKTQYF. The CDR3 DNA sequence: TGTGCCAGCGGCCCAAGCGGGGAAAGAAAGACCCAGTACTTC.

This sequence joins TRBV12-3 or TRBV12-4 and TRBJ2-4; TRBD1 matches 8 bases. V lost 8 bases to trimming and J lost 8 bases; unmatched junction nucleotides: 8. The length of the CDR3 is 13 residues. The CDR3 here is CASATGGMDIQYF. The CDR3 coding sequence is TGTGCCAGCGCCACAGGGGGGATGGACATTCAGTACTTC.

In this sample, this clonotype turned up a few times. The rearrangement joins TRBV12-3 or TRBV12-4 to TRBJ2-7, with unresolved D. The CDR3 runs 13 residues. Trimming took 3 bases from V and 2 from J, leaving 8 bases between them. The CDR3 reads CASSLNPAYEQYF. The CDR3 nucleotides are TGTGCCAGCAGTTTGAATCCCGCCTACGAGCAGTACTTC.

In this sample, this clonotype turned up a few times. CDR3 sequence: CASSWSSGVQETQYF. The CDR3 DNA reads as TGTGCCAGCAGCTGGTCTAGCGGGGTCCAAGAGACCCAGTACTTC. The chain joins TRBV25-1 to TRBJ2-5, with 9 bases that match TRBD2. The length of the CDR3 is 15 residues. From germline, CDR1 is MGHDK and CDR2 SYGVNS. V was clipped by 6 bases and J by 1 base; unmatched bases: 6.

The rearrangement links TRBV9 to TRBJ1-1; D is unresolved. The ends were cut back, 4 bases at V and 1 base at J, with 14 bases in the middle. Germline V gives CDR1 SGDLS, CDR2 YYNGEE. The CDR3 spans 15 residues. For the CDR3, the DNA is TGTGCCAGCAGCACCGAAGGGTCAGGGAACACTGAAGCTTTCTTT. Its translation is CASSTEGSGNTEAFF.

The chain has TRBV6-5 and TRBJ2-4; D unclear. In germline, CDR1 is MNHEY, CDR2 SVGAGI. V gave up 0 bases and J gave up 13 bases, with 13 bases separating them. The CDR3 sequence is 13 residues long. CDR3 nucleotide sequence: TGTGCCAGCAGTTACTCGAGGAAGGCAGCGCAGTACTTC. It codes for CASSYSRKAAQYF.

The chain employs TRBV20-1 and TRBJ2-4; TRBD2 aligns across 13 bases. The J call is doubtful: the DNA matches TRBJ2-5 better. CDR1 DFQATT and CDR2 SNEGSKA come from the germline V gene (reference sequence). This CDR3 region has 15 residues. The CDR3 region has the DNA TGCAGTGCTAGCACTAGCGGGGGGGCAAGAGAGACCCAGTACTTC. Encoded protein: CSASTSGGARETQYF.

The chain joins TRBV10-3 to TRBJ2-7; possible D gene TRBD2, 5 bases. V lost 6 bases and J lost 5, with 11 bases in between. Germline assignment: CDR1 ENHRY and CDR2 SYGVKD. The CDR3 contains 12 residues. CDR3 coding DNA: TGTGCCATCAGGGGAGTGGACGACGAGCAGTACTTC. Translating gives CAIRGVDDEQYF.

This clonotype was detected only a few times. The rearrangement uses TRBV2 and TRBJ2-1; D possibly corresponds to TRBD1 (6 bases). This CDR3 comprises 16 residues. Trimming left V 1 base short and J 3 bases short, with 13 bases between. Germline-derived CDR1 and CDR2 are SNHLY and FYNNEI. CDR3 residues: CASSEGAGVVYNEQFF. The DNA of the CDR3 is TGTGCCAGCAGTGAAGGCGCAGGGGTAGTCTACAATGAGCAGTTCTTC.

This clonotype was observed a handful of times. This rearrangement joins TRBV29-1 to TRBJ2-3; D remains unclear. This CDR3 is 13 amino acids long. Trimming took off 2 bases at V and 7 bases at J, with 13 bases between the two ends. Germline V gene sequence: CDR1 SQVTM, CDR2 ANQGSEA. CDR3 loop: CSVEPDDGHTQYF. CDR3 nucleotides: TGCAGCGTTGAACCGGATGATGGACATACGCAGTATTTT.

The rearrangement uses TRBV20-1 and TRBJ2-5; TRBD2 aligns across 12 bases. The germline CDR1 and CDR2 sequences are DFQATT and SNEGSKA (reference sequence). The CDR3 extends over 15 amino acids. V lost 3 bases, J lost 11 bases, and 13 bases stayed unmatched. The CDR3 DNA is TGCAGTGCTAGGATACTAGCGGGGGGTAACAATGAGCAGTACTTC. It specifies CSARILAGGNNEQYF.

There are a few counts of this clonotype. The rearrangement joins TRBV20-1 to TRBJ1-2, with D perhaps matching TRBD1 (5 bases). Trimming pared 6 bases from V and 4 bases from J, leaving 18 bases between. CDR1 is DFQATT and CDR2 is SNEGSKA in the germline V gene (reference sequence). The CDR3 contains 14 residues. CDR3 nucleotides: TGCAGTGCCCCGGACGGGGGGACTGGCTATGGCTACACCTTC. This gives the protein CSAPDGGTGYGYTF.

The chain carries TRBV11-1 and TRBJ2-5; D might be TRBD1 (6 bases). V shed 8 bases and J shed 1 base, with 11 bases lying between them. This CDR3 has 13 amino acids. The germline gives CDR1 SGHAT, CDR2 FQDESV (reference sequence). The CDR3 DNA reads TGTGCCAGCCTGGACAGCCTCCAAGAGACCCAGTACTTC. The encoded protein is CASLDSLQETQYF.

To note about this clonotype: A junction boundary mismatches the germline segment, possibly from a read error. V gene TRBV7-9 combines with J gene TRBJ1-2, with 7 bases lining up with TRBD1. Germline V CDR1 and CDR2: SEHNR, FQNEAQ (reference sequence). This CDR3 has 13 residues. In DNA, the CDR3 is TGTGCCAGCAGCCTGACAGGGCCCTATGGCCACACCTTC. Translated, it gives CASSLTGPYGHTF.

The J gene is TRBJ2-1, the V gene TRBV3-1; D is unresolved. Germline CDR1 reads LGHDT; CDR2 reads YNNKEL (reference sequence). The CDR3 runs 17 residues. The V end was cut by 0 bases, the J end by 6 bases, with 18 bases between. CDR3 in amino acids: CASSQDVTTMQPNEQFF. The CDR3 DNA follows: TGTGCCAGCAGCCAAGATGTCACCACCATGCAACCCAATGAGCAGTTCTTC.

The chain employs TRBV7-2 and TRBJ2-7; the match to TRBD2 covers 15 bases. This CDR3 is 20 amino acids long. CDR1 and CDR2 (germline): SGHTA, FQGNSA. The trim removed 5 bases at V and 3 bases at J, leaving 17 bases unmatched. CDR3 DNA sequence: TGTGCCAGCAGCCAACGCAGTTCCGGGACTAGCGGGGGGCCAATCTACGAGCAGTACTTC. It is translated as CASSQRSSGTSGGPIYEQYF.

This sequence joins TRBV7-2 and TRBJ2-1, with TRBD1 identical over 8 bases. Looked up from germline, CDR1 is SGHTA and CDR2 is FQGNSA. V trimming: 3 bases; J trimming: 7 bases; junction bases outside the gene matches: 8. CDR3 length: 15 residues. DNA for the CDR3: TGTGCCAGCAGCTTTCGGGCAGGGGGCAGTAATGAGCAGTTCTTC. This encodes CASSFRAGGSNEQFF.

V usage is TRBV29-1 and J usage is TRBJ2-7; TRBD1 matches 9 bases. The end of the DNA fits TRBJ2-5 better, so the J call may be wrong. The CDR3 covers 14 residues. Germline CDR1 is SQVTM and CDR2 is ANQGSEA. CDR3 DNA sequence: TGCAGCGTTGAAGAAGGGACAGGGCTTGAGACCCAGTACTTC. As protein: CSVEEGTGLETQYF.

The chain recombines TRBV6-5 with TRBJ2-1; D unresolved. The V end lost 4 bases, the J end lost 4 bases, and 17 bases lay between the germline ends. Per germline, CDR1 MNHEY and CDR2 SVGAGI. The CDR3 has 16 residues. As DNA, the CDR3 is TGTGCCAGCAGTTCAGCCCAGAGGATGGGGTACAATGAGCAGTTCTTC. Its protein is CASSSAQRMGYNEQFF.

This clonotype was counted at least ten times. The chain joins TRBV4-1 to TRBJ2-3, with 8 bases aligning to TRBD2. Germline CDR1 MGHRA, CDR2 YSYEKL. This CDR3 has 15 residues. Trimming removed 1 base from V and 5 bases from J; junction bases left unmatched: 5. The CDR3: CASSQGAGAGDTQYF. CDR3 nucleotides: TGCGCCAGCAGCCAAGGAGCGGGGGCGGGAGATACGCAGTATTTT.

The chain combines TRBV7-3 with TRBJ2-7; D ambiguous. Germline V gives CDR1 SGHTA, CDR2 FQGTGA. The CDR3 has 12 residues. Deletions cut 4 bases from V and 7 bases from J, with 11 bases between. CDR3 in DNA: TGTGCCAGCAGCTCCCAATTCAATGAGCAGTACTTC. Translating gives CASSSQFNEQYF.

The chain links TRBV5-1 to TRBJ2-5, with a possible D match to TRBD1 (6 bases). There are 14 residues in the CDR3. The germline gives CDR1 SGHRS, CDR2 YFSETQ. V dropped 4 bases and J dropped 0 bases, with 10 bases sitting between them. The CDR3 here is CASSPGQYQETQYF. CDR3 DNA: TGCGCCAGCAGCCCCGGACAGTACCAAGAGACCCAGTACTTC.

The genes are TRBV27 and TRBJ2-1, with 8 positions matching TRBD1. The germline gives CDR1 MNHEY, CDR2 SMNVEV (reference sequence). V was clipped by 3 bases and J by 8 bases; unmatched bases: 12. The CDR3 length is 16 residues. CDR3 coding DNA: TGTGCCAGCAGTTTTGTCCCTCAGGGGGCTCTGGATGAGCAGTTCTTC. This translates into CASSFVPQGALDEQFF.

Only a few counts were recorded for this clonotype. CDR3 coding DNA: TGTGCCAGCTCCTTCCTAGGTGGAGACGAGCAGTACTTC. It yields the protein CASSFLGGDEQYF. The chain couples TRBV27 to TRBJ2-7; D remains ambiguous. Germline V gives CDR1 MNHEY, CDR2 SMNVEV (reference sequence). Deletions cut 8 bases from V and 5 bases from J, with 16 bases between. CDR3 size: 13 residues.

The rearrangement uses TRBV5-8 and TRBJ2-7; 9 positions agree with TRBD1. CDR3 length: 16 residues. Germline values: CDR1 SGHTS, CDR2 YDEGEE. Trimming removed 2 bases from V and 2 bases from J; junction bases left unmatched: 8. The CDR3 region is CASSLVATGGTYEQYF. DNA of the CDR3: TGTGCCAGCAGCTTAGTCGCGACAGGGGGAACCTACGAGCAGTACTTC.